These 17 T cell receptor beta chains were sequenced from one sample in a study of blood T cell repertoires in COVID-19 (dated by TCRdb to the early 2020s). The library was made by the immunoSEQ multiplex PCR assay. As stored in TCRdb, this immuneACCESS dataset retains in-frame rearrangements with V and J assigned. A fraction of the clones does not appear; measured against another copy, unresolved V genes explain less than half of the discrepancy, and the remainder lacks a known reason. The sample profile shows about 120,000 clones; about four fifths of them were found once. The ten largest clones capture about an eighth of the sample. Sequenced material: peripheral blood. These TCRs come from a human donor in a cohort sampled during active COVID-19.

This chain uses TRBV7-2 with TRBJ1-3; TRBD1 aligns across 7 bases. The CDR3 totals 15 residues. J was trimmed by 5 bases and V by 5 bases; bases with no gene match: 9. Germline loops: CDR1 SGHTA, CDR2 FQGNSA. The CDR3 nucleotides read TGTGCCAGCAGCCCCGCCAGGGGGTCGAGAAACACCATATATTTT. The encoded protein is CASSPARGSRNTIYF.

This chain uses TRBV5-5 with TRBJ1-5; D might be TRBD1 (6 bases). V was clipped by 0 bases and J by 5 bases, with 12 bases between them. CDR1 and CDR2 (germline): SGHKS, YYEKEE (reference sequence). The CDR3 runs to 15 residues. The CDR3 loop is CASSLEPSGDQPQHF. In nucleotides, the CDR3 is TGTGCCAGCAGCTTGGAGCCGTCAGGGGATCAGCCCCAGCATTTT.

This clone has a handful of counts. The chain joins TRBV2 to TRBJ2-3; 7 bases align to TRBD1. J was trimmed by 0 bases and V by 8 bases; bases with no gene match: 8. Germline V gene sequence: CDR1 SNHLY, CDR2 FYNNEI. This CDR3 is 15 amino acids long. In DNA, the CDR3 is TGTGCCAGCGTAAGCGACAGGGAGAGCACAGATACGCAGTATTTT. It translates to CASVSDRESTDTQYF.

The V and J genes are TRBV7-2 and TRBJ2-7; the D is unclear. V was pared by 4 bases and J by 6 bases, with 13 bases between. The CDR3 is 13 residues long. The germline gives CDR1 SGHTA, CDR2 FQGNSA. The CDR3 sequence is CASSSPSMPEQYF. In nucleotides, the CDR3 is TGTGCCAGCAGCTCCCCCTCTATGCCCGAGCAGTACTTC.

The genes are TRBV3-1 (or the pseudogene TRBV3-2) and TRBJ2-1, with 12 bases identical to TRBD2. The CDR3 extends over 13 amino acids. The germline V gene has CDR1 LGHDT and CDR2 YNNKEL (reference sequence). Losses at the gene ends were 3 bases for V and 13 bases for J; bases not matched to a gene: 4. The CDR3 loop reads CASSQLAGGIQFF. As DNA, the CDR3 is TGTGCCAGCAGCCAGCTAGCGGGGGGGATTCAGTTCTTC.

The CDR3 sequence is CASSDEGVGNQPQHF. The DNA for the CDR3 is TGTGCCAGCAGTGATGAGGGTGTTGGTAATCAGCCCCAGCATTTT. The rearrangement uses TRBV6-1 and TRBJ1-5; D gene unclear. Between the trimmed V and J ends, which lost 3 bases and 4 bases, there was a span of 13 bases. The CDR3 totals 15 residues. Germline V gene sequence: CDR1 MNHNS, CDR2 SASEGT.

The CDR3 reads CASSFGRGEGEKLFF. DNA for the CDR3: TGCGCCAGCAGCTTCGGGAGAGGGGAGGGTGAAAAACTGTTTTTT. The gene calls are TRBV5-1 and TRBJ1-4; D possibly corresponds to TRBD1 (5 bases). The V gene lost 2 bases and the J gene lost 7 bases, with 15 bases spanning the gap. This CDR3 comprises 15 residues. Germline assignment: CDR1 SGHRS and CDR2 YFSETQ.

The CDR3 sequence: CASSEMTGPNYGYTF. The CDR3 coding sequence is TGTGCCAGCAGTGAAATGACAGGGCCTAACTATGGCTACACCTTC. The chain is built from TRBV6-1 and TRBJ1-2, with 7 positions matching TRBD1. V shed 2 bases, J shed 0 bases, and the junction held 3 bases outside the gene matches. CDR3 size: 15 residues. Germline values: CDR1 MNHNS, CDR2 SASEGT.

The V call is TRBV7-9, the J call TRBJ2-5; TRBD1 is a possible D gene (5 bases). The V and J ends lost 2 bases and 5 bases respectively, with 12 bases between them. The CDR3 runs to 14 residues. CDR1 SEHNR and CDR2 FQNEAQ come from the germline V gene (reference sequence). The CDR3 is CASSLTAGLETQYF. As DNA, the CDR3 is TGTGCCAGCAGCTTAACTGCAGGGTTGGAGACCCAGTACTTC.

The V call is TRBV6-2 or TRBV6-3, the J call TRBJ1-6, with D uncertain. CDR3 size: 15 residues. Per the germline V gene, CDR1 is MNHEY and CDR2 is SVGEGT. Trimming removed 5 bases at V and 6 bases at J, with 14 bases between. CDR3 sequence (DNA): TGTGCCAGCAGTCCCTCCGGGTCTCCTAATTCACCCCTCCACTTT. This encodes CASSPSGSPNSPLHF.

The J gene is TRBJ2-6, the V gene TRBV5-1, with 12 bases fitting TRBD1. The germline CDR1 and CDR2 sequences are SGHRS and YFSETQ. Losses at the gene ends were 0 bases for V and 3 bases for J; bases not matched to a gene: 4. The CDR3 loop spans 18 amino acids. CDR3 in amino acids: CASSLVGTGGFGANVLTF. The DNA for the CDR3 is TGCGCCAGCAGCTTGGTGGGGACAGGGGGCTTTGGGGCCAACGTCCTGACTTTC.

The gene calls are TRBV28 and TRBJ2-2; 10 bases agree with TRBD1. Germline V lookup: CDR1 MDHEN, CDR2 SYDVKM. V lost 8 bases and J lost 2; bases outside the gene matches: 17. CDR3 length equals 19 residues. CDR3 coding DNA: TGTGCCAGCCGTACCGGAGGGTTTGACAGGGGGCTAAACACCGGGGAGCTGTTTTTT. It codes for CASRTGGFDRGLNTGELFF.

This clone was observed once. The chain has TRBV9 and TRBJ2-3; 11 bases are a match to TRBD2. This CDR3 comprises 17 residues. V dropped 4 bases and J dropped 5; count of bases not matched to a gene: 12. The germline CDR1 and CDR2 sequences are SGDLS and YYNGEE. This chain's CDR3 is CASSPGVAGGPQDTQYF. The CDR3 DNA reads TGTGCCAGCAGCCCGGGGGTAGCGGGGGGGCCGCAAGATACGCAGTATTTT.

The chain uses TRBV5-3 and TRBJ1-5; D is unresolved. TRBV5-3 falls under the ORF class, with uncertain function. Trimming cost V 1 base and J 1 base, with 18 bases left between them. CDR3 size: 18 residues. CDR3 coding DNA: TGTGCCAGAAGCTTGAAGGAATGCGGTATTCGGAGCAATCAGCCCCAGCATTTT. Its translation: CARSLKECGIRSNQPQHF.

The chain combines TRBV4-1 with TRBJ1-3; 7 positions match TRBD1. With V trimmed by 4 bases and J by 0 bases, 12 bases remained unmatched. The CDR3 spans 18 residues. The V gene's germline CDR1 is MGHRA and CDR2 YSYEKL. The CDR3 nucleotides read TGCGCCAGCAGCCGGCCCTCGACAGGGCTGGGCTCTGGAAACACCATATATTTT. Its translation: CASSRPSTGLGSGNTIYF.

About this clone: The sample has other DNA sequences that encode this CDR3 too. The rearrangement links TRBV29-1 to TRBJ1-1; D is perhaps TRBD1 (5 bases). This CDR3 contains 13 residues. Germline V gene sequence: CDR1 SQVTM, CDR2 ANQGSEA. V lost 4 bases, J lost 4 bases, and 13 bases lay in between. DNA of the CDR3: TGCAGCGTTGTAGGAAGCGGGGGCACTGAAGCTTTCTTT. Translated: CSVVGSGGTEAFF.

The chain uses TRBV27 and TRBJ2-7; the D gene is possibly TRBD1 (6 bases). The V end was cut by 2 bases, the J end by 2 bases, with 7 bases between. The CDR3 runs 13 residues. Germline-derived CDR1 and CDR2 are MNHEY and SMNVEV (reference sequence). CDR3 protein: CASSLNRAYEQYF. The CDR3 DNA is TGTGCCAGCAGTTTAAACAGGGCCTACGAGCAGTACTTC.